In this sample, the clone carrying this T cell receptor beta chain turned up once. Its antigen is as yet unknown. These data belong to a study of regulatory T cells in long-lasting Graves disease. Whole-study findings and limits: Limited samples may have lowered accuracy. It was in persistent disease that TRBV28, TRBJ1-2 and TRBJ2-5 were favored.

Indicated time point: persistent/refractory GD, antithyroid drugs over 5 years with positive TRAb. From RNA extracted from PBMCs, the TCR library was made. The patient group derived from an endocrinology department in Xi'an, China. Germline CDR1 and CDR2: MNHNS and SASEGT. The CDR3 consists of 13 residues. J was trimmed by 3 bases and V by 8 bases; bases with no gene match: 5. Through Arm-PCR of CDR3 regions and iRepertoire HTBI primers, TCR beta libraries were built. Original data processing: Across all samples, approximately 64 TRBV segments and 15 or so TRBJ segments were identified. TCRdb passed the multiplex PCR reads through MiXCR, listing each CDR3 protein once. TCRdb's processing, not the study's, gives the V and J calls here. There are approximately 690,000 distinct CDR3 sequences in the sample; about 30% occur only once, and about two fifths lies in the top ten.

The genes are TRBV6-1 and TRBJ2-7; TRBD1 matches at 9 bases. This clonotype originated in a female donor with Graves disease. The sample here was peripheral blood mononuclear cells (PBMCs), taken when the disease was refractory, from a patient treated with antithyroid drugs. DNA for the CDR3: TGTGCCAGCCGTGGGACAGGGATCTACGAGCAGTACTTC. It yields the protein CASRGTGIYEQYF.